Listed here are 27 T cell receptor beta chains from one sample, sequenced in a study of blood T cell repertoires in COVID-19. Profiled with immunoSEQ multiplex PCR; TCRdb holds only in-frame clones, not every one. In the table there are 200,000 to 300,000 clones, about 80% of which are singletons. The sequencing input was peripheral blood. Source of these receptors: a woman of 80 years or more with acute or convalescent COVID-19.

The V gene is TRBV3-1 (or the pseudogene TRBV3-2), the J gene TRBJ2-1; 12 bases map to TRBD2. Trimming took 4 bases from V and 1 from J; bases not matched to a gene: 5. CDR3 length: 17 amino acids. Germline loops: CDR1 LGHDT, CDR2 YNNKEL (reference sequence). CDR3 residues: CASSPPGLAGSYNEQFF. The CDR3 DNA is TGTGCCAGCAGCCCGCCTGGACTAGCGGGGTCCTACAATGAGCAGTTCTTC.

The chain carries TRBV19 and TRBJ1-3; 7 bases fit TRBD1. V lost 3 bases and J lost 2; bases outside the gene matches: 7. The CDR3 spans 16 residues. Germline CDR1 LNHDA, CDR2 SQIVND (reference sequence). CDR3 nucleotides: TGTGCCAGTAGTATCACCCACAGGGGAACTGGAAACACCATATATTTT. As protein: CASSITHRGTGNTIYF.

The chain couples TRBV6-5 to TRBJ2-7; weak D call: TRBD1 (6 bases). Per germline, CDR1 MNHEY and CDR2 SVGAGI. CDR3 size: 14 residues. V dropped 6 bases and J dropped 4 bases, with 16 bases sitting between them. CDR3 in DNA: TGTGCCAGCAGCCGGGACAAGGGAGCTTACGAGCAGTACTTC. This encodes CASSRDKGAYEQYF.

The chain combines TRBV30 with TRBJ1-4, with a tentative D call TRBD1 (5 bases). With 5 bases removed from V and 0 bases from J, the gap between germline ends came to 31 bases. The CDR3 runs to 21 residues. Germline V gene sequence: CDR1 GTSNPN, CDR2 SVGIG (reference sequence). The CDR3 loop reads CAWSPPWGSGGLWSTNEKLFF. CDR3 DNA sequence: TGTGCCTGGTCCCCCCCTTGGGGGAGTGGGGGGTTGTGGTCAACTAATGAAAAACTGTTTTTT.

As DNA, the CDR3 is TGTGCCAGCAGCTTTCTGGGACAGGGGGCAGGAGAGCAGTTCTTC. The encoded protein is CASSFLGQGAGEQFF. The chain carries TRBV7-2 and TRBJ2-1; 12 bases line up with TRBD1. The CDR3 sequence is 15 residues long. The trim removed 3 bases at V and 10 bases at J, leaving 7 bases unmatched. The germline V gene encodes CDR1 SGHTA and CDR2 FQGNSA.

The CDR3 protein is CASSTPGQGMHEQYF. In nucleotides, the CDR3 is TGCGCCAGCAGCACCCCGGGACAGGGTATGCACGAGCAGTACTTC. The chain employs TRBV5-1 and TRBJ2-7; TRBD1 agrees at 9 bases. The CDR3 is made up of 15 amino acids. Germline CDR1 is SGHRS and CDR2 is YFSETQ. The ends lost 4 bases at V and 5 bases at J; junction bases unmatched: 10. Supplemented by reference TRBV5-1 and TRBJ2-7, the full variable domain reads KAGVTQTPRYLIKTRGQQVTLSCSPISGHRSVSWYQQTPGQGLQFLFEYFSETQRNKGNFPGRFSGRQFSNSRSEMNVSTLELGDSALYLCASSTPGQGMHEQYFGPGTRLTVT.

This chain joins TRBV3-1 (or the pseudogene TRBV3-2) and TRBJ2-5, with D tentatively TRBD2 (7 bases). In germline, CDR1 is LGHDT, CDR2 YNNKEL (reference sequence). V was shortened by 0 bases and J by 9 bases, with 20 bases between the two germline ends. The CDR3 contains 16 residues. Written as DNA, the CDR3 is TGTGCCAGCAGCCAAGATCGAGGGGGGGCCACGAAGGCCCAGTACTTC. Amino acids: CASSQDRGGATKAQYF.

This rearrangement joins TRBV28 to TRBJ2-7; 10 bases agree with TRBD1. CDR3 length equals 16 residues. The V gene's germline CDR1 is MDHEN and CDR2 SYDVKM. V shed 5 bases, J shed 4 bases, and the junction held 11 bases outside the gene matches. The CDR3 here is CASSPEGQGVWYEQYF. CDR3 DNA: TGTGCCAGCAGTCCCGAAGGACAGGGGGTTTGGTACGAGCAGTACTTC.

CDR3 sequence: CASSWSGGLAKNIQYF. CDR3 nucleotides: TGTGCCAGCAGCTGGTCGGGGGGATTGGCCAAAAACATTCAGTACTTC. The chain recombines TRBV5-6 with TRBJ2-4; TRBD2 aligns across 7 bases. The CDR3 has 16 residues. The trim removed 3 bases at V and 1 base at J, leaving 7 bases unmatched. Germline loops: CDR1 SGHDT, CDR2 YYEEEE. Full variable domain (missing parts from reference TRBV5-6 and TRBJ2-4): DAGVTQSPTHLIKTRGQQVTLRCSPKSGHDTVSWYQQALGQGPQFIFQYYEEEERQRGNFPDRFSGHQFPNYSSELNVNALLLGDSALYLCASSWSGGLAKNIQYFGAGTRLSVL.

The V call is TRBV4-1, the J call TRBJ1-4, with 7 bases aligning to TRBD1. Germline-derived CDR1 and CDR2 are MGHRA and YSYEKL. This CDR3 is 17 amino acids long. The trim removed 0 bases at V and 4 bases at J, leaving 8 bases unmatched. In DNA form, the CDR3 reads TGCGCCAGCAGCCAAGACCCCGGGACAGAGGTTAATGAAAAACTGTTTTTT. Its protein is CASSQDPGTEVNEKLFF.

This chain links TRBV18 with TRBJ2-2; 8 nucleotides align to TRBD1. In germline, CDR1 is KGHSH, CDR2 LQKENI. The J segment lost 6 bases and the V segment lost 4 bases, leaving 7 bases of the junction unmatched. This CDR3 has 15 residues. The CDR3 spells CASSQTGDLAGELFF. CDR3 nucleotide sequence: TGTGCCAGCTCACAGACAGGGGATCTTGCCGGGGAGCTGTTTTTT.

V usage is TRBV19 and J usage is TRBJ1-5; TRBD1 agrees at 7 bases. The CDR3 is 13 amino acids. The germline CDR1 and CDR2 sequences are LNHDA and SQIVND (reference sequence). V trimming: 7 bases; J trimming: 5 bases; junction bases outside the gene matches: 5. This chain's CDR3 is CASKDRAYQPQHF. The CDR3 bases are TGTGCCAGTAAAGACAGGGCTTATCAGCCCCAGCATTTT.

The rearrangement links TRBV12-5 to TRBJ2-1; 8 bases are shared with TRBD2. This CDR3 is built from 22 residues. Germline values: CDR1 LGHNT, CDR2 FRNRAP. Trimming at V came to 0 bases and at J to 0 bases, leaving 19 bases not matched to a gene. The CDR3 spells CASGLVPPTSAAFMISYNEQFF. DNA for the CDR3: TGTGCTAGTGGTTTGGTCCCCCCGACTAGCGCGGCCTTTATGATCTCCTACAATGAGCAGTTCTTC.

The chain has TRBV28 and TRBJ1-2; 7 bases agree with TRBD1. CDR1 is MDHEN and CDR2 is SYDVKM in the germline V gene. V shed 7 bases, J shed 2 bases, and the junction held 7 bases outside the gene matches. The CDR3 totals 14 residues. The CDR3 sequence is CASNTGTANYGYTF. Written as DNA, the CDR3 is TGTGCCAGCAATACCGGGACAGCGAACTATGGCTACACCTTC.

This rearrangement joins TRBV4-1 to TRBJ2-7, with a weak D call TRBD2 (5 bases). The CDR3 consists of 15 residues. CDR1 and CDR2 (germline): MGHRA, YSYEKL. Trimming took off 0 bases at V and 5 bases at J, with 14 bases between the two ends. CDR3 sequence: CASSQDQRVYDEQYF. CDR3 nucleotides: TGCGCCAGCAGCCAAGATCAGAGGGTCTACGACGAGCAGTACTTC.

This rearrangement joins TRBV10-3 to TRBJ2-7, with D maybe TRBD1 (6 bases). The ends were cut back, 10 bases at V and 3 bases at J, with 16 bases in the middle. The CDR3 loop spans 13 amino acids. Germline CDR1 reads ENHRY; CDR2 reads SYGVKD. The CDR3 spells CATTQGPGYEQYF. As DNA, the CDR3 is TGTGCCACAACACAGGGCCCGGGCTACGAGCAGTACTTC.

The chain recombines TRBV4-1 with TRBJ1-3; the match to TRBD1 covers 8 bases. Germline V gene lookup returns CDR1 MGHRA and CDR2 YSYEKL. The CDR3 extends over 19 amino acids. With 4 bases clipped from V and 0 bases from J, the junction kept 14 bases outside the gene matches. The CDR3 DNA is TGCGCCAGCAGCCTGGGACAGGCGAAACAACAACGCTCTGGAAACACCATATATTTT. Residues: CASSLGQAKQQRSGNTIYF.

The rearrangement joins TRBV5-1 to TRBJ2-7; 7 bases fit TRBD1. Looked up from germline, CDR1 is SGHRS and CDR2 is YFSETQ. CDR3 length equals 14 residues. J gave up 5 bases and V 4 bases, and 9 bases lay outside the gene matches. In DNA, the CDR3 is TGCGCCAGCAGCCGTCGAGGACAGGCCCACGAGCAGTACTTC. Protein: CASSRRGQAHEQYF.

V usage is TRBV6-5 and J usage is TRBJ1-3; no definite D call. The CDR3 is 16 amino acids. CDR1 is MNHEY and CDR2 is SVGAGI in the germline V gene. Between the trimmed V and J ends, which lost 2 bases and 3 bases, there was a span of 14 bases. CDR3 sequence reads: CASSYGEGLHGNTIYF. In nucleotides, the CDR3 is TGTGCCAGCAGTTACGGAGAGGGCCTTCATGGAAACACCATATATTTT.

The chain links TRBV11-3 to TRBJ2-1; D perhaps matches TRBD2 (6 bases). V lost 1 base to trimming and J lost 3 bases, with 10 bases between them. CDR1 is SGHNT and CDR2 is YENEEA in the germline V gene. The CDR3 sequence is 15 residues long. The CDR3 reads CASSLVYGGYNEQFF. CDR3 nucleotide sequence: TGTGCCAGCAGCTTAGTGTACGGGGGCTACAATGAGCAGTTCTTC.

CDR3 amino acids: CASGRMGASYEQYF. The CDR3 coding sequence is TGTGCCAGCGGTCGAATGGGGGCCTCCTACGAGCAGTACTTC. V usage is TRBV7-8 and J usage is TRBJ2-7; D possibly corresponds to TRBD1 (6 bases). Germline V gives CDR1 SGHVS, CDR2 FQNEAQ. Trimming removed 8 bases at V and 0 bases at J, with 14 bases between. The CDR3 totals 14 residues.

As concerns this clone: The sample has other DNA sequences that encode this CDR3 too. The rearrangement uses TRBV6-5 and TRBJ1-1; no definite D call. The CDR3 sequence is 14 residues long. Germline V lookup: CDR1 MNHEY, CDR2 SVGAGI. V was pared by 0 bases and J by 0 bases, with 5 bases between. CDR3 amino acids: CASSYSHMNTEAFF. For the CDR3, the DNA is TGTGCCAGCAGTTACTCTCACATGAACACTGAAGCTTTCTTT.

This CDR3 is CASSKTIILDRTSGNTIYF. CDR3 in DNA: TGTGCCAGCAGCAAGACGATTATTTTGGACAGGACCTCTGGAAACACCATATATTTT. The V and J genes are TRBV3-1 (or the pseudogene TRBV3-2) and TRBJ1-3; 7 bases match TRBD1. The CDR3 extends over 19 amino acids. Losses at the gene ends were 5 bases for V and 0 bases for J; bases not matched to a gene: 16. Germline values: CDR1 LGHDT, CDR2 YNNKEL (reference sequence).

This chain connects TRBV6-5 to TRBJ1-3; TRBD1 matches 7 bases. V was pared by 10 bases and J by 3 bases, with 3 bases of the junction left unmatched. The V gene's germline CDR1 is MNHEY and CDR2 SVGAGI. The CDR3 consists of 12 residues. CDR3 residues: CATGTDGNTIYF. DNA for the CDR3: TGTGCCACCGGGACAGATGGAAACACCATATATTTT.

This chain connects TRBV6-5 to TRBJ2-6, with D possibly TRBD2 on 6 matching bases. V was shortened by 2 bases and J by 3 bases, with 8 bases between the two germline ends. The CDR3 extends over 15 amino acids. CDR1 MNHEY and CDR2 SVGAGI come from the germline V gene. The CDR3 reads CASSYEGGGANVLTF. The CDR3, as DNA: TGTGCCAGCAGTTACGAGGGAGGTGGGGCCAACGTCCTGACTTTC.

The chain joins TRBV11-3 to TRBJ1-1, with a weak D call TRBD1 (5 bases). V dropped 5 bases and J dropped 3 bases, with 10 bases sitting between them. The CDR3 runs 13 residues. CDR1 and CDR2 (germline): SGHNT, YENEEA. As DNA, the CDR3 is TGTGCCAGCAGCAAGCAGGGTGACACTGAAGCTTTCTTT. Amino acids: CASSKQGDTEAFF.

The J gene is TRBJ1-2, the V gene TRBV19; 10 bases agree with TRBD1. The CDR3 spans 14 residues. Germline lookup yields CDR1 LNHDA and CDR2 SQIVND (reference sequence). The V gene end was trimmed by 3 bases and the J gene end by 6 bases; junction bases not matched to a gene: 4. In DNA, the CDR3 is TGTGCCAGTAGTATGGGACAGGGGATTCATGGCTACACCTTC. Translating it yields CASSMGQGIHGYTF.